These 32 T cell receptor beta chains were all obtained from the same sample, sequenced in a study of chemoradiotherapy in HPV16-positive cancers. Clones were sequenced by immunoSEQ multiplex PCR, and TCRdb holds only the in-frame ones, with some missing. The sample shows about 2,600 clones, 80% to 85% of them seen only once. The sample here was tumor tissue, taken from a patient who underwent chemoradiotherapy. These receptors originate from a human donor with HPV-associated anogenital cancer.

This clone rates as medium-sized. The chain joins TRBV6-1 to TRBJ2-2, with TRBD1 identical over 7 bases. The CDR3 extends over 13 amino acids. CDR1 MNHNS and CDR2 SASEGT come from the germline V gene. The V and J ends lost 10 bases and 2 bases, in that order; junction bases with no gene match: 4. The CDR3 DNA follows: TGTGCCAACCGGGACAGCAACACCGGGGAGCTGTTTTTT. Its translation is CANRDSNTGELFF.

The V and J genes are TRBV5-1 and TRBJ1-5, with no clear D. The V end was cut by 1 base, the J end by 0 bases, with 8 bases between. Per the germline V gene, CDR1 is SGHRS and CDR2 is YFSETQ. The CDR3 extends over 15 amino acids. The CDR3: CASSLLGDSNQPQHF. The CDR3 DNA reads as TGCGCCAGCAGCTTGCTAGGAGATAGCAATCAGCCCCAGCATTTT.

J is TRBJ1-1 and V is TRBV5-1; tentative D call: TRBD1 (5 bases). CDR1 and CDR2 from the germline V gene are SGHRS and YFSETQ. Trimming shortened V by 0 bases and J by 0 bases, and 12 bases separated the two germline ends. This CDR3 is 16 amino acids long. CDR3 DNA: TGCGCCAGCAGCTTGGTATCCGGGGCGATGAACACTGAAGCTTTCTTT. Protein: CASSLVSGAMNTEAFF.

The J gene is TRBJ2-1, the V gene TRBV14; 10 positions agree with TRBD2. This CDR3 is built from 16 residues. The trim removed 5 bases at V and 5 bases at J, leaving 9 bases unmatched. Germline V gene sequence: CDR1 SGHDN, CDR2 FVKESK. The CDR3 region is CASSERGLARDNEQFF. The CDR3 region has the DNA TGTGCCAGCAGCGAGAGGGGACTAGCGCGAGACAATGAGCAGTTCTTC.

The gene calls are TRBV19 and TRBJ2-7; 9 positions agree with TRBD2. The CDR3 consists of 15 residues. CDR1 is LNHDA and CDR2 is SQIVND in the germline V gene (reference sequence). V shed 4 bases and J 0 bases; nucleotides not matched to a gene: 4. CDR3 sequence reads: CASSTSSGNSYEQYF. The CDR3 coding sequence is TGTGCCAGTAGTACTTCTAGCGGGAACTCCTACGAGCAGTACTTC.

V and J are TRBV4-1 and TRBJ2-1; 14 bases fit TRBD2. Germline V gene sequence: CDR1 MGHRA, CDR2 YSYEKL. The CDR3 contains 16 residues. V gave up 1 base and J gave up 8 bases; unmatched junction bases: 4. The CDR3: CASSQVPGLAGDEQFF. In nucleotides, the CDR3 is TGCGCCAGCAGCCAAGTCCCGGGACTAGCGGGAGATGAGCAGTTCTTC.

As DNA, the CDR3 is TGTGCCAGCTCACCACCTGTGGGTGGTGGTGAGCAGTTCTTC. This sequence encodes CASSPPVGGGEQFF. J is TRBJ2-1 and V is TRBV18; D is uncertain. CDR3 size: 14 residues. V was clipped by 0 bases and J by 9 bases, with 12 bases between them. The V gene's germline CDR1 is KGHSH and CDR2 LQKENI.

This clone came up once. This chain uses TRBV27 with TRBJ2-7; D remains ambiguous. Trimming stripped 5 bases from V and 3 bases from J, with 11 bases between. Germline values: CDR1 MNHEY, CDR2 SMNVEV (reference sequence). The CDR3 has 13 residues. CDR3 sequence (DNA): TGTGCCAGCAGTCTTCATAACGACTACGAGCAGTACTTC. This gives the protein CASSLHNDYEQYF.

The chain recombines TRBV5-6 with TRBJ1-2, with a weak D call TRBD1 (5 bases). The CDR3 extends over 15 amino acids. Trimming cost V 5 bases and J 6 bases, with 20 bases left between them. The V gene's germline CDR1 is SGHDT and CDR2 YYEEEE. The CDR3 is CASSIQTVAQDGYTF. CDR3 DNA sequence: TGTGCCAGCAGTATTCAGACAGTTGCTCAGGATGGCTACACCTTC.

The chain couples TRBV7-3 to TRBJ2-7, with D maybe TRBD1 (5 bases). CDR3 length equals 14 residues. The ends were cut back, 2 bases at V and 7 bases at J, with 15 bases in the middle. Germline CDR1 and CDR2: SGHTA and FQGTGA. CDR3 DNA sequence: TGTGCCAGCAGCTTATCTTCAGTCTCAGGGGAGCAGTACTTC. Translating it yields CASSLSSVSGEQYF.

The chain has TRBV5-5 and TRBJ2-3; possibly TRBD1 or TRBD2 for D (5 bases each). CDR3 length: 13 amino acids. With 2 bases removed from V and 4 bases from J, the gap between germline ends came to 8 bases. Germline loops: CDR1 SGHKS, CDR2 YYEKEE (reference sequence). The CDR3 loop is CASSLWDADTQYF. The DNA of the CDR3 is TGTGCCAGCAGCTTATGGGACGCAGATACGCAGTATTTT.

The CDR3 spells CASSGVTGGWKTGELFF. In DNA, the CDR3 is TGTGCCAGCAGCGGTGTCACAGGGGGCTGGAAAACCGGGGAGCTGTTTTTT. The chain joins TRBV5-6 to TRBJ2-2; 9 nucleotides match TRBD1. This CDR3 spans 17 amino acids. Germline V CDR1 and CDR2: SGHDT, YYEEEE. The V segment lost 4 bases and the J segment 5 bases; nucleotides outside the gene matches: 12. The variable domain in full, completed from reference TRBV5-6 and TRBJ2-2, reads DAGVTQSPTHLIKTRGQQVTLRCSPKSGHDTVSWYQQALGQGPQFIFQYYEEEERQRGNFPDRFSGHQFPNYSSELNVNALLLGDSALYLCASSGVTGGWKTGELFFGEGSRLTVL.

This clone was detected only once. The chain combines TRBV28 with TRBJ1-2, with 9 positions matching TRBD1. The CDR3 is 15 residues long. With V trimmed by 5 bases and J by 4 bases, 8 bases remained unmatched. CDR1 and CDR2 from the germline V gene are MDHEN and SYDVKM. CDR3 in amino acids: CASSPPQGALYGYTF. CDR3 bases: TGTGCCAGCAGTCCCCCACAGGGGGCTCTCTATGGCTACACCTTC.

The V call is TRBV10-2, the J call TRBJ1-5; no firm D call. Germline lookup yields CDR1 WSHSY and CDR2 SAAADI. The CDR3 runs 14 residues. V was trimmed by 2 bases and J by 7 bases, leaving 12 bases between them. CDR3 in amino acids: CASSEGVLRQPQHF. In nucleotides, the CDR3 is TGCGCCAGCAGTGAGGGGGTCTTAAGGCAGCCCCAGCATTTT.

V and J are TRBV28 and TRBJ2-1; a possible D gene is TRBD1 (5 bases). The CDR3 contains 11 residues. Germline V gene lookup returns CDR1 MDHEN and CDR2 SYDVKM. V was pared by 5 bases and J by 11 bases, with 10 bases between. CDR3 nucleotides: TGTGCCAGCAGTCCCTTGGACAAGCAGTTCTTC. As protein: CASSPLDKQFF.

This clone was counted once. The V gene is TRBV15, the J gene TRBJ1-3, with D unresolved. Trimming took 1 base from V and 4 from J, leaving 5 bases between them. This CDR3 has 13 residues. Germline V gene sequence: CDR1 LNHNV, CDR2 YYDKDF (reference sequence). The CDR3 here is CATSRGAGNTIYF. CDR3 DNA: TGTGCCACCAGCAGAGGGGCGGGAAACACCATATATTTT.

V gene TRBV5-4 combines with J gene TRBJ1-3; a weak D match, TRBD1 (5 bases). Germline V gene lookup returns CDR1 SGHNT and CDR2 YYREEE (reference sequence). This CDR3 is built from 16 residues. V shed 0 bases and J shed 4 bases, with 14 bases lying between them. The CDR3 DNA reads as TGTGCCAGCAGCTTGGGGGGAGGACGGACAGGAAACACCATATATTTT. Its translation: CASSLGGGRTGNTIYF. Based on the CDR3 plus reference TRBV5-4 and TRBJ1-3, the full variable domain is ETGVTQSPTHLIKTRGQQVTLRCSSQSGHNTVSWYQQALGQGPQFIFQYYREEENGRGNFPPRFSGLQFPNYSSELNVNALELDDSALYLCASSLGGGRTGNTIYFGEGSWLTVV.

This clone was found once. The rearrangement links TRBV5-6 to TRBJ2-2; D is tentatively TRBD1 or TRBD2 (5 bases each). Germline-derived CDR1 and CDR2 are SGHDT and YYEEEE. The CDR3 sequence is 16 residues long. V lost 3 bases and J 3 bases, leaving 15 bases between the germline ends. The CDR3 here is CASSSLGTIDTGELFF. DNA for the CDR3: TGTGCCAGCAGCTCCCTCGGGACGATTGACACCGGGGAGCTGTTTTTT.

V gene TRBV10-1 combines with J gene TRBJ2-1; either TRBD1 or TRBD2 may supply D (5 bases each). This CDR3 spans 14 amino acids. Germline V gene lookup returns CDR1 WNHNN and CDR2 SYGVQD (reference sequence). The V gene lost 2 bases and the J gene lost 5 bases, with 10 bases spanning the gap. As DNA, the CDR3 is TGCGCCAGCAGTGAGGGGGGAGCTAACAATGAGCAGTTCTTC. Its protein is CASSEGGANNEQFF.

The chain carries TRBV7-3 and TRBJ2-7; D is unclear. V shed 3 bases and J shed 0 bases, with 9 bases lying between them. The CDR3 is 14 residues long. Per the germline V gene, CDR1 is SGHTA and CDR2 is FQGTGA. The CDR3 is CASSFQHNSYEQYF. The CDR3 DNA is TGTGCCAGCAGCTTTCAACACAACTCCTACGAGCAGTACTTC.

This clone was found a few times. The rearrangement links TRBV9 to TRBJ2-7; D uncertain. The CDR3 spans 15 residues. V was clipped by 4 bases and J by 0 bases, with 14 bases between them. The germline V gene has CDR1 SGDLS and CDR2 YYNGEE. CDR3 bases: TGTGCCAGCAGCCCCACGGCGCGGCACTCCTACGAGCAGTACTTC. It yields the protein CASSPTARHSYEQYF. Complete variable domain (other parts from reference TRBV9 and TRBJ2-7): DSGVTQTPKHLITATGQRVTLRCSPRSGDLSVYWYQQSLDQGLQFLIQYYNGEERAKGNILERFSAQQFPDLHSELNLSSLELGDSALYFCASSPTARHSYEQYFGPGTRLTVT.

The V call is TRBV28, the J call TRBJ1-5; D is ambiguous. Germline V lookup: CDR1 MDHEN, CDR2 SYDVKM. Trimming left V 5 bases short and J 3 bases short, with 11 bases between. CDR3 length: 14 residues. The CDR3 DNA reads as TGTGCCAGCAGTAATGACCGCGACAATCAGCCCCAGCATTTT. Translation: CASSNDRDNQPQHF.

V gene TRBV11-3 combines with J gene TRBJ2-1; TRBD2 agrees at 14 bases. The length of the CDR3 is 15 residues. Germline CDR1 reads SGHNT; CDR2 reads YENEEA. Losses at the gene ends were 5 bases for V and 8 bases for J; bases not matched to a gene: 5. The CDR3 loop reads CASSPGTSGSDEQFF. For the CDR3, the DNA is TGTGCCAGCAGCCCGGGGACTAGCGGGAGTGATGAGCAGTTCTTC.

This clone qualifies as large. The chain is built from TRBV11-2 and TRBJ2-7, with D possibly TRBD1 on 6 matching bases. Germline V gives CDR1 SGHAT, CDR2 FQNNGV. The germline V and J ends were trimmed by 6 bases and 6 bases, with 12 bases remaining between them. CDR3 size: 12 residues. The CDR3 region has the DNA TGTGCCAGCAGGGTACAGGGTGGCGAGCAGTACTTC. It specifies CASRVQGGEQYF. Supplemented by reference TRBV11-2 and TRBJ2-7, the full variable domain reads EAGVAQSPRYKIIEKRQSVAFWCNPISGHATLYWYQQILGQGPKLLIQFQNNGVVDDSQLPKDRFSAERLKGVDSTLKIQPAKLEDSAVYLCASRVQGGEQYFGPGTRLTVT.

V gene TRBV10-2 combines with J gene TRBJ2-7; the D gene is possibly TRBD1 (6 bases). Trimming removed 5 bases at V and 2 bases at J, with 10 bases between. Germline CDR1 and CDR2: WSHSY and SAAADI. The CDR3 is made up of 13 amino acids. The CDR3 here is CASSQGTTYEQYF. Here the CDR3 DNA reads TGCGCCAGCAGTCAGGGGACCACCTACGAGCAGTACTTC.

This clone was detected only a few times. The chain recombines TRBV5-5 with TRBJ2-3; TRBD1 or TRBD2 may be the D gene (5 bases each). V was pared by 1 base and J by 4 bases, with 10 bases between. Germline V gene lookup returns CDR1 SGHKS and CDR2 YYEKEE (reference sequence). The CDR3 totals 14 residues. Here the CDR3 reads CASSLQVGADTQYF. CDR3 sequence (DNA): TGTGCCAGCAGCTTGCAGGTGGGGGCAGATACGCAGTATTTT.

This chain links TRBV11-2 with TRBJ2-7, with TRBD1 identical over 7 bases. Germline V lookup: CDR1 SGHAT, CDR2 FQNNGV. The CDR3 is made up of 15 amino acids. Unmatched junction bases numbered 8, after V lost 3 bases and J lost 3 bases. The CDR3 DNA is TGTGCCAGCAGCTTTTCGACAGGGAAGGGCTACGAGCAGTACTTC. Residues: CASSFSTGKGYEQYF.

The chain has TRBV5-1 and TRBJ1-1; D call uncertain. The CDR3 has 14 amino acids. From germline, CDR1 is SGHRS and CDR2 YFSETQ. Trimming stripped 0 bases from V and 1 base from J, with 7 bases between. The CDR3 coding sequence is TGCGCCAGCAGCTTGGGGCGGAGGAACACTGAAGCTTTCTTT. Translating it yields CASSLGRRNTEAFF.

The V and J genes are TRBV10-2 and TRBJ1-1, with 8 bases matching TRBD1. V lost 2 bases, J lost 7 bases, and 9 bases stayed unmatched. The CDR3 consists of 15 residues. Looked up from germline, CDR1 is WSHSY and CDR2 is SAAADI. CDR3 in DNA: TGCGCCAGCAGTGAGGCCACTGGACAGGGAGGTGAAGCTTTCTTT. Amino acid sequence: CASSEATGQGGEAFF.

CDR3 region: CASSSQETLYGYTF. The CDR3 nucleotides read TGTGCCAGCAGCTCACAGGAGACTCTCTATGGCTACACCTTC. The gene calls are TRBV5-4 and TRBJ1-2, with a possible D match to TRBD1 (5 bases). CDR1 SGHNT and CDR2 YYREEE come from the germline V gene (reference sequence). V lost 3 bases, J lost 4 bases, and 13 bases lay in between. CDR3 length: 14 residues.

The chain carries TRBV30 and TRBJ2-5, with D uncertain. Germline values: CDR1 GTSNPN, CDR2 SVGIG (reference sequence). Trimming took 0 bases from V and 4 from J, leaving 12 bases between them. This CDR3 contains 14 residues. CDR3 region: CAWSVWSSRETQYF. The CDR3 DNA reads as TGTGCCTGGAGTGTATGGTCCAGTAGAGAGACCCAGTACTTC. The complete variable domain, with remaining parts taken from reference TRBV30 and TRBJ2-5, reads SQTIHQWPATLVQPVGSPLSLECTVEGTSNPNLYWYRQAAGRGLQLLFYSVGIGQISSEVPQNLSASRPQDRQFILSSKKLLLSDSGFYLCAWSVWSSRETQYFGPGTRLLVL.

This clone was seen only once. V usage is TRBV7-2 and J usage is TRBJ2-3, with 8 bases that match TRBD2. The junction had 10 bases not matched to a gene; V was cut back by 6 bases and J by 5 bases. The CDR3 is 15 amino acids. Germline V gives CDR1 SGHTA, CDR2 FQGNSA. For the CDR3, the DNA is TGTGCCAGCAGACCGAGGACTAGCTCCCAAGATACGCAGTATTTT. Its protein is CASRPRTSSQDTQYF.